Listed below are T cell receptor beta chains from one sample, sequenced in a study of siplizumab effects on memory and regulatory T cells. The assay was immunoSEQ multiplex PCR, and TCRdb's table has in-frame clones only and misses some. The sample carries over 100,000 clones, about 91% recorded once. The sample taken for sequencing was Tregs sorted from blood. The receptors originated from a human donor in good health. Each CDR3 is given with its conserved first and last residue. The D gene is left open where the match is weak. A row's size may be missing; if present it is once, few, many or a size class.

j_gene: TRBJ2-3; d_gene: TRBD1; v_gene: TRBV10-3; abundance: NA; CDR3nt: TGTGCCATCAGGGGGACAGGGGTTGGAGATACGCAGTATTTT; CDR3aa: CAIRGTGVGDTQYF
j_gene: TRBJ2-3; d_gene: NA; v_gene: TRBV7-3; abundance: NA; CDR3nt: TGTGCCAGCAGCCCATCTCGCAGGGCCACAGATACGCAGTATTTT; CDR3aa: CASSPSRRATDTQYF
j_gene: TRBJ2-5; d_gene: TRBD1; v_gene: TRBV7-9; abundance: NA; CDR3nt: TGTGCCAGCAGTTTTTACAGGGGACCCCAAGAGACCCAGTACTTC; CDR3aa: CASSFYRGPQETQYF
j_gene: TRBJ1-2; d_gene: TRBD1; v_gene: TRBV19; abundance: NA; CDR3nt: TGTGCCAGTAAACCAGGGGGCGCGTATGGCTATGGCTACACCTTC; CDR3aa: CASKPGGAYGYGYTF
j_gene: TRBJ1-5; d_gene: NA; v_gene: TRBV19; abundance: NA; CDR3nt: TGTGCCAGTAGTATTCGGGAGAATCAGCCCCAGCATTTT; CDR3aa: CASSIRENQPQHF
j_gene: TRBJ2-3; d_gene: TRBD2; v_gene: TRBV5-4; abundance: NA; CDR3nt: TGTGCCAGCAGCAAGAAGTCGACTAGCGGGGGGCTTGCCACAGATACGCAGTATTTT; CDR3aa: CASSKKSTSGGLATDTQYF
j_gene: TRBJ1-5; d_gene: NA; v_gene: TRBV2; abundance: NA; CDR3nt: TGTGCCAGCATTTCAGGGTTTAATCAGCCCCAGCATTTT; CDR3aa: CASISGFNQPQHF
j_gene: TRBJ1-2; d_gene: TRBD1; v_gene: TRBV6-5; abundance: NA; CDR3nt: TGTGCCAGCAGATCCAGGGGGTCCTTATATGGCTACACCTTC; CDR3aa: CASRSRGSLYGYTF
j_gene: TRBJ1-1; d_gene: NA; v_gene: TRBV7-8; abundance: NA; CDR3nt: TGTGCCAGCAGCTTAGGCCACAGGGAGAACACTGAAGCTTTCTTT; CDR3aa: CASSLGHRENTEAFF
j_gene: TRBJ2-7; d_gene: NA; v_gene: TRBV4-1; abundance: NA; CDR3nt: TGCGCCAGCAGCCCCCTCTCCCTTCCCTACGAGCAGTACTTC; CDR3aa: CASSPLSLPYEQYF
j_gene: TRBJ2-1; d_gene: NA; v_gene: TRBV27; abundance: NA; CDR3nt: TGTGCCAGCAGTCTTTACACGAATGAGCAGTTCTTC; CDR3aa: CASSLYTNEQFF
j_gene: TRBJ2-2; d_gene: TRBD1; v_gene: TRBV2; abundance: NA; CDR3nt: TGTGCCAGCAGAAGGGGGCGAGACACCGGGGAGCTGTTTTTT; CDR3aa: CASRRGRDTGELFF
j_gene: TRBJ2-1; d_gene: NA; v_gene: TRBV18; abundance: NA; CDR3nt: TGTGCCAGCTCACCAACAGGGACGGTTCAGTTCTTC; CDR3aa: CASSPTGTVQFF
j_gene: TRBJ1-6; d_gene: NA; v_gene: TRBV7-6; abundance: NA; CDR3nt: TGTGCCAGCAGCTTCAACACGGATTCACCCCTCCACTTT; CDR3aa: CASSFNTDSPLHF
j_gene: TRBJ2-6; d_gene: NA; v_gene: TRBV6-5; abundance: NA; CDR3nt: TGTGCCAGCAGTTACGGGGTCGGGTCTGGGGCCAACGTCCTGACTTTC; CDR3aa: CASSYGVGSGANVLTF
j_gene: TRBJ1-2; d_gene: TRBD1; v_gene: TRBV19; abundance: NA; CDR3nt: TGTGCCAGTAGTCTCCGGACAGGGAACTATGGCTACACCTTC; CDR3aa: CASSLRTGNYGYTF
j_gene: TRBJ1-2; d_gene: TRBD1; v_gene: TRBV6-5; abundance: NA; CDR3nt: TGTGCCAGCAGTTACTCTGCAGGGGGCGCTGGGGGCTACACCTTC; CDR3aa: CASSYSAGGAGGYTF
j_gene: TRBJ2-5; d_gene: TRBD2; v_gene: TRBV11-1; abundance: NA; CDR3nt: TGTGCCAGCAGCTTAGCGGGGGAGGGTCAAGAGACCCAGTACTTC; CDR3aa: CASSLAGEGQETQYF
j_gene: TRBJ1-1; d_gene: NA; v_gene: TRBV2; abundance: NA; CDR3nt: TGTGCCAGCCAAAGGGACAAACTGAACACTGAAGCTTTCTTT; CDR3aa: CASQRDKLNTEAFF
j_gene: TRBJ1-5; d_gene: TRBD1; v_gene: TRBV4-2; abundance: few; CDR3nt: TGTGCCAGCAGCCAACGCGACAGGGAGGGCAATCAGCCCCAGCATTTT; CDR3aa: CASSQRDREGNQPQHF
j_gene: TRBJ1-6; d_gene: NA; v_gene: TRBV5-3; abundance: NA; CDR3nt: TGTGCCAGAAGCTTGGCCACGGACAGTTATAATTCACCCCTCCACTTT; CDR3aa: CARSLATDSYNSPLHF
j_gene: TRBJ2-7; d_gene: NA; v_gene: TRBV7-9; abundance: NA; CDR3nt: TGTGCCAGCAGCTTTTTCGCGGGGAACTACGAGCAGTACTTC; CDR3aa: CASSFFAGNYEQYF
j_gene: TRBJ2-5; d_gene: NA; v_gene: TRBV5-6; abundance: NA; CDR3nt: TGTGCCAGCTATTCTCGGAATGGAGGGACCCAGTACTTC; CDR3aa: CASYSRNGGTQYF
j_gene: TRBJ1-5; d_gene: NA; v_gene: TRBV21-1; abundance: NA; CDR3nt: TGTGCCAGCAGCAAGAGACAGGGGTATAGCAATCAGCCCCAGCATTTT; CDR3aa: CASSKRQGYSNQPQHF
j_gene: TRBJ1-2; d_gene: NA; v_gene: TRBV19; abundance: NA; CDR3nt: TGTGCCAGTAGTGGCTTAGGACAGCACTATGGCTACACCTTC; CDR3aa: CASSGLGQHYGYTF
j_gene: TRBJ1-2; d_gene: NA; v_gene: TRBV6-1; abundance: NA; CDR3nt: TGTGCCAGCAGCCACACAGGGAACTATGGCTACACCTTC; CDR3aa: CASSHTGNYGYTF
j_gene: TRBJ2-1; d_gene: TRBD2; v_gene: TRBV9; abundance: NA; CDR3nt: TGTGCCAGCAGCGTAGGTGTTGACGGGGGGGCCTTCTACAATGAGCAGTTCTTC; CDR3aa: CASSVGVDGGAFYNEQFF
j_gene: TRBJ2-7; d_gene: TRBD1; v_gene: TRBV2; abundance: NA; CDR3nt: TGTGCCAGCAGGGGGACAGGGAAACTCGAGCAGTACTTC; CDR3aa: CASRGTGKLEQYF
j_gene: TRBJ1-4; d_gene: TRBD1; v_gene: TRBV25-1; abundance: NA; CDR3nt: TGTGCCAGCAGTAGGGGGACAGGGAATATGGCTAATGAAAAACTGTTTTTT; CDR3aa: CASSRGTGNMANEKLFF
j_gene: TRBJ1-5; d_gene: NA; v_gene: TRBV7-2; abundance: NA; CDR3nt: TGTGCCAGCAGCTCGCCGCAACAGCCCCAGCATTTT; CDR3aa: CASSSPQQPQHF
j_gene: TRBJ1-5; d_gene: NA; v_gene: TRBV6-6; abundance: NA; CDR3nt: TGTGCCAGCAGACTCCCCGGGGGGGTGGGTCAGCCCCAGCATTTT; CDR3aa: CASRLPGGVGQPQHF
j_gene: TRBJ2-1; d_gene: TRBD2; v_gene: TRBV7-6; abundance: NA; CDR3nt: TGTGCCAGCAGCTTAGACTGGACTAGCAATGAGCAGTTCTTC; CDR3aa: CASSLDWTSNEQFF
j_gene: TRBJ1-2; d_gene: TRBD1; v_gene: TRBV7-9; abundance: NA; CDR3nt: TGTGCCAGCAGCTTTCGGACAGGGGACTACTATGGCTACACCTTC; CDR3aa: CASSFRTGDYYGYTF
j_gene: TRBJ2-1; d_gene: NA; v_gene: TRBV6-5; abundance: NA; CDR3nt: TGTGCCAGCAGTTACTCTAAGCACCGGACAAACAATGAGCAGTTCTTC; CDR3aa: CASSYSKHRTNNEQFF
j_gene: TRBJ2-3; d_gene: NA; v_gene: TRBV5-1; abundance: NA; CDR3nt: TGCGCCAGCAGCTTGGCGGGGAACACAGATACGCAGTATTTT; CDR3aa: CASSLAGNTDTQYF
j_gene: TRBJ2-1; d_gene: TRBD2; v_gene: TRBV11-2; abundance: NA; CDR3nt: TGTGCCAGCAGTCCGGCGGGACTAGCGGGAGTGGGGTCCTACAATGAGCAGTTCTTC; CDR3aa: CASSPAGLAGVGSYNEQFF
j_gene: TRBJ2-7; d_gene: TRBD2; v_gene: TRBV12-5; abundance: NA; CDR3nt: TGTGCTAGTGGTTCTAGCGGGGGAGCAGGCGAGCAGTACTTC; CDR3aa: CASGSSGGAGEQYF
j_gene: TRBJ1-2; d_gene: NA; v_gene: TRBV6-5; abundance: once; CDR3nt: TGTGCCAGCAGTTACCCCGCGGGCCGGGGTGGCTACACCTTC; CDR3aa: CASSYPAGRGGYTF
j_gene: TRBJ2-7; d_gene: TRBD1; v_gene: TRBV28; abundance: once; CDR3nt: TGTGCCAGCAGTTTAGGACAGGCTAACTACGAGCAGTACTTC; CDR3aa: CASSLGQANYEQYF
j_gene: TRBJ1-3; d_gene: NA; v_gene: TRBV10-2; abundance: NA; CDR3nt: TGCGCCAGCAGTGGGCAAGGCTGGAGCTCTGGAAACACCATATATTTT; CDR3aa: CASSGQGWSSGNTIYF
j_gene: TRBJ2-1; d_gene: TRBD1; v_gene: TRBV2; abundance: NA; CDR3nt: TGTGCCAGCAGTGGCGGGACAGGGCAGTTCTTC; CDR3aa: CASSGGTGQFF
j_gene: TRBJ1-2; d_gene: TRBD1; v_gene: TRBV25-1; abundance: once; CDR3nt: TGTGCCAGCAGCCGGGACAGGGGAAATGGCTACACCTTC; CDR3aa: CASSRDRGNGYTF
j_gene: TRBJ2-1; d_gene: TRBD2; v_gene: TRBV7-3; abundance: NA; CDR3nt: TGTGCCAGCAGCTGGTCCGGGACTAGCGGGAGTCAAGAGCAGTTCTTC; CDR3aa: CASSWSGTSGSQEQFF
j_gene: TRBJ2-1; d_gene: TRBD1; v_gene: TRBV6-6; abundance: NA; CDR3nt: TGTGCCAGCAGTTACCAGGGGGTCCTTAAGGATGAGCAGTTCTTC; CDR3aa: CASSYQGVLKDEQFF
j_gene: TRBJ1-3; d_gene: NA; v_gene: TRBV6-6; abundance: once; CDR3nt: TGTGCCAGCAGTAGACAGCACTCTGGAAACACCATATATTTT; CDR3aa: CASSRQHSGNTIYF
j_gene: TRBJ1-1; d_gene: NA; v_gene: TRBV2; abundance: NA; CDR3nt: TGTGCCAGCACCTTGTCCTTAACTAGGCAGAACACTGAAGCTTTCTTT; CDR3aa: CASTLSLTRQNTEAFF
j_gene: TRBJ1-4; d_gene: TRBD1; v_gene: TRBV5-1; abundance: NA; CDR3nt: TGCGCCAGCAGGAGACAGGGGGCCGGGGAAAAACTGTTTTTT; CDR3aa: CASRRQGAGEKLFF
j_gene: TRBJ2-1; d_gene: NA; v_gene: TRBV18; abundance: NA; CDR3nt: TGTGCCAGCTCACCGACAATCCGGGATGAGCAGTTCTTC; CDR3aa: CASSPTIRDEQFF
j_gene: TRBJ2-3; d_gene: NA; v_gene: TRBV25-1; abundance: NA; CDR3nt: TGTGCCAGCAGTGAATTGTTTAGGGATACGCAGTATTTT; CDR3aa: CASSELFRDTQYF
j_gene: TRBJ2-5; d_gene: NA; v_gene: TRBV5-8; abundance: NA; CDR3nt: TGTGCCAGCAGCCTCGGGACTCGGACCCAAGAGACCCAGTACTTC; CDR3aa: CASSLGTRTQETQYF
j_gene: TRBJ2-2; d_gene: NA; v_gene: TRBV4-1; abundance: once; CDR3nt: TGCGCCAGCAGCCAAGAAGCCCAGGGAATGGCCGGGGAGCTGTTTTTT; CDR3aa: CASSQEAQGMAGELFF
j_gene: TRBJ2-1; d_gene: NA; v_gene: TRBV19; abundance: NA; CDR3nt: TGTGCCAGTAGTATTCTCGGCGGGACCTACAATGAGCAGTTCTTC; CDR3aa: CASSILGGTYNEQFF
j_gene: TRBJ2-3; d_gene: NA; v_gene: TRBV7-2; abundance: NA; CDR3nt: TGTGCCAGCAGCTTAGTCGCAGCGTTAGTGGATACGCAGTATTTT; CDR3aa: CASSLVAALVDTQYF
j_gene: TRBJ1-2; d_gene: TRBD1; v_gene: TRBV30; abundance: NA; CDR3nt: TGTGCCTGGAGTCGGACAGGGAGGGACTATGGCTACACCTTC; CDR3aa: CAWSRTGRDYGYTF
j_gene: TRBJ2-1; d_gene: NA; v_gene: TRBV4-1; abundance: NA; CDR3nt: TGCGCCAGCAGCCAAGACTCCAGTTTCGATGAGCAGTTCTTC; CDR3aa: CASSQDSSFDEQFF
j_gene: TRBJ2-1; d_gene: NA; v_gene: TRBV6-5; abundance: NA; CDR3nt: TGTGCCAGCAGTTTCCCTTTAGGGGAGCAGTTCTTC; CDR3aa: CASSFPLGEQFF
j_gene: TRBJ2-7; d_gene: TRBD2; v_gene: TRBV25-1; abundance: NA; CDR3nt: TGTGCCAGCAGTGGGGGGGGTTTATCCGACTACGAGCAGTACTTC; CDR3aa: CASSGGGLSDYEQYF
j_gene: TRBJ2-7; d_gene: NA; v_gene: TRBV2; abundance: NA; CDR3nt: TGTGCCAGCTGTACCCCACCCTACGAGCAGTACTTC; CDR3aa: CASCTPPYEQYF
j_gene: TRBJ2-2; d_gene: NA; v_gene: TRBV2; abundance: NA; CDR3nt: TGTGCCAGCAGAAGGGAGGCGGACACCGGGGAGCTGTTTTTT; CDR3aa: CASRREADTGELFF